The present T cell receptor (beta chain) was sequenced within a study of graft-versus-host responses after intestinal transplantation. The wider study: Multivisceral, liver-intestinal, or isolated intestinal grafts were transplanted into recipients. Every recipient had anti-thymocyte globulin induction and 2 to 3 years of tacrolimus plus steroids.

The assay was immunoSEQ multiplex PCR, and TCRdb's table has in-frame clones only and misses some. The repertoire holds 80,000 to 90,000 clones, 90% seen once, with 0.11% in the top ten. General study findings and limits: The recipient marrow held GvH clones, and some of them showed up first in ileum or blood. High graft-versus-host to host-versus-graft clonal ratios were found in allografts of patients who had graft-donor T cell macrochimerism.

With regard to this clone: The antigen is unknown.

This TCR derives from a human donor who received an intestinal transplant. The sample here was unstimulated CD4+ T cells sorted from spleen or lymph node cells, taken before intestinal transplant.

In DNA, the CDR3 is TGTGCCAGCAGTCCCAACAAACCTCTTAGCACAGATACGCAGTATTTT. Translation gives CASSPNKPLSTDTQYF. The chain uses TRBV27 and TRBJ2-3; no clear D. Germline values: CDR1 MNHEY, CDR2 SMNVEV (reference sequence). This CDR3 has 16 residues. V lost 5 bases and J lost 0, with 15 bases in between.